Following are 21 T cell receptor beta chains from one sample sequenced in a study of blood T cell repertoires in COVID-19. Some clones are missing from TCRdb's copy, which holds only in-frame ones; the method was immunoSEQ multiplex PCR. The sample consists of about 66,000 clones, about 91% of them appearing once. Sequencing was carried out using peripheral blood. The receptors originated from a human donor in a cohort sampled during active COVID-19.

This clone was seen just once. The V gene is TRBV5-4, the J gene TRBJ2-3; no clear D gene. The V end lost 0 bases, the J end lost 1 base, and 15 bases lay between the germline ends. Germline CDR1 is SGHNT and CDR2 is YYREEE (reference sequence). The CDR3 is 17 amino acids. The chain's CDR3 is CASSLAESKSGTDTQYF. The DNA for the CDR3 is TGTGCCAGCAGCTTGGCCGAGTCAAAGTCTGGCACAGATACGCAGTATTTT.

The rearrangement links TRBV10-1 to TRBJ2-3, with 10 bases fitting TRBD2. This CDR3 comprises 18 residues. The germline gives CDR1 WNHNN, CDR2 SYGVQD (reference sequence). Trimming took 5 bases from V and 5 from J; bases not matched to a gene: 16. CDR3 bases: TGCGCCAGCAGTTCCGGGACTAGCGTCGCAGGGAAGGGAGATACGCAGTATTTT. It is translated as CASSSGTSVAGKGDTQYF.

The chain couples TRBV7-9 to TRBJ1-5; D is unclear. Germline V CDR1 and CDR2: SEHNR, FQNEAQ (reference sequence). CDR3 length: 12 residues. V gave up 5 bases and J gave up 5 bases, with 7 bases separating them. DNA for the CDR3: TGTGCCAGCAGCCCCGGGGATCAGCCCCAGCATTTT. Protein product: CASSPGDQPQHF.

The J gene is TRBJ1-5, the V gene TRBV19; D is uncertain. Germline CDR1 and CDR2: LNHDA and SQIVND (reference sequence). Trimming pared 3 bases from V and 0 bases from J, leaving 15 bases between. The CDR3 is 17 residues long. As DNA, the CDR3 is TGTGCCAGTAGTATTGGGTGGAGGGCATATAGCAATCAGCCCCAGCATTTT. Its protein is CASSIGWRAYSNQPQHF.

The V and J genes are TRBV5-1 and TRBJ2-7; D may be TRBD1 (6 bases). Germline CDR1 reads SGHRS; CDR2 reads YFSETQ. The length of the CDR3 is 13 residues. Trimming took 0 bases from V and 5 from J, leaving 9 bases between them. CDR3 nucleotide sequence: TGCGCCAGCAGCTTGGTACAGGGAAACGAGCAGTACTTC. It encodes CASSLVQGNEQYF.

CDR3 DNA: TGTGCCAGCAGCTTAGCCCCAGGGGCGGACTACGAGCAGTACTTC. It codes for CASSLAPGADYEQYF. This chain uses TRBV7-2 with TRBJ2-7; D is perhaps TRBD1 (6 bases). The germline V gene encodes CDR1 SGHTA and CDR2 FQGNSA. This CDR3 region has 15 residues. V lost 0 bases and J 3 bases, leaving 12 bases between the germline ends.

V and J are TRBV18 and TRBJ2-5; D perhaps matches TRBD2 (6 bases). V dropped 1 base and J dropped 5 bases, with 14 bases sitting between them. CDR1 is KGHSH, CDR2 LQKENI, per germline. This CDR3 spans 15 amino acids. DNA for the CDR3: TGTGCCAGCTCACCACGGACGGGGGACTGGGAGACCCAGTACTTC. It codes for CASSPRTGDWETQYF.

CDR3 sequence (DNA): TGTGCCAGCAGCAGGGACAGTCCCTTCAATGAAAAACTGTTTTTT. It encodes CASSRDSPFNEKLFF. V and J are TRBV5-8 and TRBJ1-4; 7 bases map to TRBD1. The length of the CDR3 is 15 residues. Germline CDR1 is SGHTS and CDR2 is YDEGEE. The V gene end was trimmed by 4 bases and the J gene end by 5 bases; junction bases not matched to a gene: 8.

J is TRBJ2-3 and V is TRBV3-1 (or the pseudogene TRBV3-2); D is perhaps TRBD2 (7 bases). There are 15 residues in the CDR3. From germline, CDR1 is LGHDT and CDR2 YNNKEL (reference sequence). The germline V and J ends were trimmed by 4 bases and 3 bases, with 14 bases remaining between them. The CDR3 DNA is TGTGCCAGCAGCCGAAGGGGGGGGAGGACAGATACGCAGTATTTT. This encodes CASSRRGGRTDTQYF.

The gene calls are TRBV6-5 and TRBJ2-3, with TRBD1 matching 7 bases. J lost 4 bases, V lost 8 bases, and 12 bases had no gene match. This CDR3 spans 15 amino acids. Looked up from germline, CDR1 is MNHEY and CDR2 is SVGAGI. This chain's CDR3 is CASGSDRVLADTQYF. CDR3 bases: TGTGCCAGCGGCTCCGACAGGGTTTTGGCAGATACGCAGTATTTT.

The chain carries TRBV6-6 and TRBJ2-5; the D is unclear. The CDR3 length is 13 residues. Germline CDR1 is MNHNY and CDR2 is SVGAGI (reference sequence). Deletions cut 6 bases from V and 1 base from J, with 9 bases between. The CDR3 loop reads CASRFPVQETQYF. The CDR3 nucleotides are TGTGCCAGCAGATTTCCAGTCCAAGAGACCCAGTACTTC.

This chain connects TRBV7-9 to TRBJ2-1; 16 nucleotides align to TRBD2. The V gene's germline CDR1 is SEHNR and CDR2 FQNEAQ (reference sequence). Unmatched junction bases numbered 11, after V lost 4 bases and J lost 8 bases. The CDR3 length is 18 residues. The CDR3 spells CASSSGLAGGNLWDEQFF. CDR3 nucleotides: TGTGCCAGCAGCTCGGGACTAGCGGGAGGGAACCTATGGGATGAGCAGTTCTTC. Looking up the rest from reference TRBV7-9 and TRBJ2-1 gives the full variable domain: DTGVSQNPRHKITKRGQNVTFRCDPISEHNRLYWYRQTLGQGPEFLTYFQNEAQLEKSRLLSDRFSAERPKGSFSTLEIQRTEQGDSAMYLCASSSGLAGGNLWDEQFFGPGTRLTVL.

The V gene is TRBV5-5, the J gene TRBJ2-2, with 10 bases fitting TRBD2. This CDR3 contains 16 residues. CDR1 SGHKS and CDR2 YYEKEE come from the germline V gene (reference sequence). The V and J ends lost 4 bases and 2 bases, in that order; junction bases with no gene match: 5. The CDR3 DNA is TGTGCCAGCAGCACCGTAGCGGGGGGTAACACCGGGGAGCTGTTTTTT. This encodes CASSTVAGGNTGELFF.

This clone showed up just a few times. V usage is TRBV11-3 and J usage is TRBJ2-2; 7 bases are a match to TRBD2. Germline V gene data show CDR1 as SGHNT and CDR2 as YENEEA. The V and J ends lost 1 base and 4 bases, in that order; junction bases with no gene match: 3. The CDR3 runs to 15 residues. The CDR3 DNA reads TGTGCCAGCAGCTTAGGACTAGCCAGCACCGGGGAGCTGTTTTTT. This encodes CASSLGLASTGELFF.

This chain uses TRBV30 with TRBJ2-3; 9 nucleotides line up with TRBD2. With 7 bases clipped from V and 3 bases from J, the junction kept 11 bases outside the gene matches. Germline CDR1 is GTSNPN and CDR2 is SVGIG (reference sequence). The CDR3 is 15 residues long. CDR3 nucleotide sequence: TGTGCCTTCTCCTGGGGGAGCGGGAGGACAGATACGCAGTATTTT. This translates into CAFSWGSGRTDTQYF.

This clone came up a few times. The V gene is TRBV5-1, the J gene TRBJ2-6; D is unresolved. This CDR3 spans 14 amino acids. In germline, CDR1 is SGHRS, CDR2 YFSETQ. Trimming removed 0 bases from V and 2 bases from J, with 3 bases in between. In nucleotides, the CDR3 is TGCGCCAGCAGCTTGGGAGCTGGGGCCAACGTCCTGACTTTC. Encoded protein: CASSLGAGANVLTF.

This clone was counted a single time. V and J are TRBV6-1 and TRBJ1-2; TRBD1 might be the D (6 bases). The CDR3 totals 15 residues. V gave up 2 bases and J gave up 7 bases, with 17 bases separating them. In germline, CDR1 is MNHNS, CDR2 SASEGT. DNA for the CDR3: TGTGCCAGCAGTGAAATGTCAGGGGCCTCCCGTGGCTACACCTTC. Translated: CASSEMSGASRGYTF.

This clone was counted between two and nine times. The identical CDR3 is also encoded by other nucleotide sequences in the sample. The rearrangement links TRBV5-1 to TRBJ1-1; no definite D call. Trimming stripped 7 bases from V and 1 base from J, with 11 bases between. Germline values: CDR1 SGHRS, CDR2 YFSETQ. This CDR3 has 13 amino acids. The DNA for the CDR3 is TGCGCCAGCTCTCCCAGCGGGAACACTGAAGCTTTCTTT. It yields the protein CASSPSGNTEAFF. Together with reference TRBV5-1 and TRBJ1-1, the CDR3 gives the full variable domain: KAGVTQTPRYLIKTRGQQVTLSCSPISGHRSVSWYQQTPGQGLQFLFEYFSETQRNKGNFPGRFSGRQFSNSRSEMNVSTLELGDSALYLCASSPSGNTEAFFGQGTRLTVV.

The genes are TRBV19 and TRBJ2-3; 11 bases line up with TRBD1. There are 17 residues in the CDR3. V shed 1 base and J 3 bases; nucleotides not matched to a gene: 6. CDR1 and CDR2 (germline): LNHDA, SQIVND (reference sequence). The CDR3 region is CASSIASGTGGTDTQYF. The CDR3 coding sequence is TGTGCCAGTAGTATAGCCTCCGGGACAGGGGGGACAGATACGCAGTATTTT.

The rearrangement uses TRBV2 and TRBJ2-7; D is unclear. Germline lookup yields CDR1 SNHLY and CDR2 FYNNEI. Trimming took off 7 bases at V and 6 bases at J, with 16 bases between the two ends. CDR3 size: 13 residues. CDR3 residues: CASTQKPFFEQYF. The CDR3 nucleotides are TGTGCCAGCACGCAAAAGCCTTTCTTCGAGCAGTACTTC.

This chain connects TRBV18 to TRBJ2-1, with 9 bases aligning to TRBD2. The germline gives CDR1 KGHSH, CDR2 LQKENI. This CDR3 has 20 amino acids. The V gene end was trimmed by 1 base and the J gene end by 6 bases; junction bases not matched to a gene: 19. As DNA, the CDR3 is TGTGCCAGCTCACCACTGGTCGGCGCGGGAGGGGGTATTATTGGCAATGAGCAGTTCTTC. This sequence encodes CASSPLVGAGGGIIGNEQFF.